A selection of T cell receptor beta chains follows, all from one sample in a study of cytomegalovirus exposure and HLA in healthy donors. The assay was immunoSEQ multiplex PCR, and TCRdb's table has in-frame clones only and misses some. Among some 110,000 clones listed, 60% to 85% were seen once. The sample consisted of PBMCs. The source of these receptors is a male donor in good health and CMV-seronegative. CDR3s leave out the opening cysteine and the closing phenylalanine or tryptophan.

CDR3 protein: ASSLGGRAYEQY
V gene: TRBV28

CDR3 protein: ASSQDLGHLNTEAF
V gene: TRBV14

CDR3 protein: ASSVLAGRYNEQF
V gene: TRBV7-3

CDR3 protein: ASSLVPSGSTDTQY
V gene: TRBV7-9

CDR3 protein: ASSSSTSGGTDTQY
V gene: TRBV7-2

CDR3 protein: ASRKTGDTEAF
V gene: TRBV6-6

CDR3 protein: ASSLDRSNQPQH
V gene: TRBV7-2

CDR3 protein: ASSLSGRAVEQY
V gene: TRBV27

CDR3 protein: SSSLVLAGYTDTQY
V gene: TRBV7-9

CDR3 protein: AWSVQGAQPQH
V gene: TRBV30

CDR3 protein: ASRGQGFNEQF
V gene: TRBV25-1

CDR3 protein: ASSLGYGMGGYT
V gene: TRBV7-2

CDR3 protein: ASSFGRGGANVLT
V gene: TRBV5-1

CDR3 protein: ASSLDLRGTDTQY
V gene: TRBV13

CDR3 protein: ASSATSGFNTGELF
V gene: TRBV9

CDR3 protein: ASSVEGQVTDTQY
V gene: TRBV9

CDR3 protein: ASSEDRATLGTEAF
V gene: TRBV5-1

CDR3 protein: ALSGQPYEQY
V gene: TRBV30

CDR3 protein: ASSPGTGSNNEQF
V gene: TRBV28